This T cell receptor beta chain originates from a study of shared clonotypes between healthy human individuals. Measured with immunoSEQ multiplex PCR; TCRdb has only the in-frame clones, and not every one. The sample includes roughly 450,000 clones, 79% seen only once; the top ten take roughly 13%. Sequenced input: PBMCs. The sequence was collected from a middle-aged woman in good health. Some clones in this sample may be carry-over from other donors' samples.

The CDR3 DNA reads TGTGCCAGCGCCCGGGACAGGATGCATGAAAAACTGTTTTTT. Translation: CASARDRMHEKLFF. This chain joins TRBV21-1 and TRBJ1-4; the table's D gene call, TRBD1, was not cross checked with the DNA. TRBV21-1 is a documented pseudogene. The CDR3 is made up of 14 amino acids.